Included here is one T cell receptor beta chain sequence, with context. Its matching antigen is unknown. Germline loops: CDR1 GTSNPN, CDR2 SVGIG (reference sequence). The CDR3 is 14 residues long. V shed 0 bases, J shed 7 bases, and the junction held 5 bases outside the gene matches. This entry is derived from a study of cytomegalovirus exposure and HLA in healthy donors. Broader study findings: As immune exposure information, only CMV serostatus was available. Specificity for CMV antigens was confirmed in vitro for three of the CMV-associated chains. Sequencing depth roughly uniform across donors was assumed in presence/absence analyses.

In the PCR, 60 Vbeta and 13 Jbeta primers were used. The data were produced by immunoSEQ multiplex PCR, yet TCRdb's version contains in-frame clones alone and is incomplete. The table includes about 130,000 clones, less than 10% detected once. Those who donated were healthy bone marrow donors. This clonotype was obtained from a man over 45 in good health and CMV-seronegative. V usage is TRBV30 and J usage is TRBJ2-2; 7 bases align to TRBD1. Sequencing was carried out using PBMCs. The CDR3 coding sequence is TGTGCCTGGAGTGTGGGGACAGTTTACGGGGAGCTGTTTTTT. Encoded protein: CAWSVGTVYGELFF.